This note documents a single TCR beta chain sequence. Its cognate antigen has yet to be identified. The input lacks base qualities; no much larger clone sits a single base away. The germline V gene (reference sequence) supplies CDR1 MNHEY and CDR2 SMNVEV. Here V drops 4 bases and J drops 5 bases, and the junction holds 7 bases not matched to any gene. The CDR3, from cysteine to phenylalanine, totals 15 residues. CDR3 DNA only is kept here, 45 bases in frame from base 1. The library was obtained by the immunoSEQ multiplex PCR assay. The multiplex PCR relied on a mix of 60 forward primers for TCR Vbeta segments and 13 reverse primers for TCR Jbeta segments. The CDR3 region of rearranged TCR beta genes was amplified from genomic DNA with a multiplex PCR assay. Amplified TCR beta libraries were sequenced as 87-base-pair reads on the Illumina HiSeq System. The published analysis was carried out like this. In a later analysis, some 80 million unique TCR beta chains were counted across the approximately 640 repertoires, and roughly 11 million of these chains were shared by at least two donors. Raw reads were error-corrected and collapsed into unique sequences with a nearest-neighbor algorithm that merged closely related sequences to remove PCR and sequencing errors. CDR3 sequences were aligned to IMGT reference sequences to assign V, D and J gene segments. For a sequence to be retained, a match of at least six nucleotides was required to both a V gene segment and a J gene segment. Rearrangements were called productive when the CDR3 lacked stop codons and stayed in frame with V and J; all others were non-productive. Following IMGT convention, CDR3 was defined as the stretch from the second conserved V-encoded cysteine up to the conserved J-encoded phenylalanine. The earlier analysis of 500 to 650 of the donors excluded any sequence lacking an unambiguous match to a single V gene segment. An earlier analysis of 587 of the donors called V segments functional above 56.7% productive rearrangements and segregating when the between-donor standard deviation exceeded 5%. A statistical classification framework was built for diagnosing cytomegalovirus status from the catalog of TCR beta chain sequences. V and J gene assignment, in a later analysis, came from comparing TCR nucleotide sequences with IMGT/GENE-DB human TR gene sequences. Using the TCRdist pipeline, a later analysis assigned CDR3 sequences along with most-parsimonious VDJ recombination scenarios. In a later analysis, each TCR beta chain was defined by its CDR3 amino acid sequence together with its V-gene family, and reads lacking a unique V-gene family were excluded. To address suspected cross-contamination and a sequencing artifact, a later analysis removed 592 highly shared, low-generation-probability nucleotide sequences. A later analysis calculated a clonal expansion index for each public chain from normalized within-repertoire ranks of inferred template counts. Generation probabilities in a later analysis came from a VDJ recombination model fitted to out-of-frame rearrangements, and those results were checked against IGoR. Hypergeometric tests were used in a later analysis to score TCR-TCR, TCR-HLA and TCR-CMV co-occurrence, with a repertoire-size bias correction applied to the TCR pairs. False discovery rates were estimated in a later analysis by permuting HLA or CMV assignments 20 times. In a later analysis, co-occurring TCRs were grouped using DBSCAN, with TCRdist sequence similarity added in when clustering inside HLA-allele-positive subsets. For co-occurrence clustering, repertoires with fewer than 30,000 or more than 120,000 public chains were excluded, along with roughly 5 repertoires with anomalous nucleotide sharing. TCRdb provides this immuneACCESS table in a form limited to in-frame rearrangements. Some clones are lacking; in checked studies, under half of them reflect an unresolved V gene, and why the rest are absent is not known. That table is the source of V, J and clone size, and D and trimming were worked out from the DNA. Here the sample has 150,000 to 200,000 clones; roughly four fifths occur a single time. The ten largest clonotypes hold roughly 0.82% of the sample.

This specimen belongs to a study of cytomegalovirus exposure and HLA in healthy donors (dated by TCRdb to 2017 to 2019). The study in broad terms: In an earlier analysis of approximately 640 of the donors, about 270 Gb of sequence data and approximately 120 million unique TCR beta sequences from roughly 190 million T cells were reported. The aim of the study was to test whether cataloging public T cell receptors could identify signatures of past pathogen exposure. In a later genetic analysis, genome-wide SNP genotypes for 398 of the 666 donors were used, and that subset was treated as a discovery cohort. The later analysis used no new phenotypic data to find candidate immune exposures, relying instead on TCR beta sequences and their occurrence across donors. Around 320 gigabases of sequencing data and approximately 85 million unique TCR sequences were included in an early release covering about 620 HLA-typed donors. To decide whether each TCR beta V gene segment behaved as functional or pseudogenic, an earlier analysis of approximately 590 of the donors relied on high-throughput TCR beta sequencing. Alongside the repertoire data, information on donor age, sex, ethnicity and CMV serostatus was compiled. On average, roughly 250,000 unique TCR beta nucleotide sequences were sequenced per donor among more than 350 genotyped donors of the cohort, with 15% to 20% of those sequences being non-productive. Typing coverage differed by locus: A, B, C, DRB1 and DQB1 were typed in about 620-640 donors, DQA1 in 522, DPA1 in some 600, and DPB1 in roughly 470. Along with the approximately 700-subject first cohort, a separate validation cohort of over a hundred different subjects was used. Of the approximately 400 genotyped donors, over 80% were placed in the genetic ancestry cluster associated with self-reported Caucasian donors. A later analysis re-analyzed previously published TCR beta repertoires from several hundred donors and added high-resolution HLA genotyping to study TCR occurrence patterns. The study used immunosequencing to profile the T cell repertoires of 670 or so subjects and linked those repertoires to cytomegalovirus serostatus. HLA typing covered class I and class II loci at four-digit resolution. To predict cytomegalovirus infection status, the study brought together high-throughput TCR immunosequencing, statistical association of individual TCRs with disease status, and machine learning. About five DR-DQ haplotypes were treated as single units for association and clustering because of strong linkage in the cohort. All discovery cohort repertoires had been generated using a single sequencing platform. The investigation overall reported the following: Across donors, most TCR sequences were observed very rarely, whereas some public TCRs were present in many individuals. HLA typing was unavailable for some donors at each locus, so association tests used only the typed subset. The earlier analysis of some 540 of the donors excluded roughly 16 rarely observed V segments, including chromosome 9 orphons, because counts were too low. A group of highly shared sequence variants was considered likely to be a technical artifact of the sequencing pipeline. For the cohort, immune exposure information was limited to CMV serostatus. An association between a missense DCLRE1C variant and V-gene and J-gene trimming of TCR beta chains was found in a later genetic analysis and replicated in an independent cohort. Because the 87-base-pair reads could not distinguish some IMGT-functional V segments, including TRBV6-2 and TRBV6-3, those segments were excluded. Cytomegalovirus status was reported to be diagnosed by the classifier with high specificity and sensitivity in both the original and validation cohorts. Broadly in line with IMGT annotations, most TCR beta V segments showed up in productive rearrangements about 90% or about 30% of the time in an earlier analysis of several hundred of the donors. In a later genetic analysis, fewer N-insertions in productive TCRs were reported among donors in an Asian-associated ancestry cluster than the roughly 700-donor mean. In a later analysis, more than 15,000 TCR beta sequences were associated with specific HLA alleles at a false discovery rate of 0.05. The study listed 150 to 200 TCR beta chains as associated with cytomegalovirus. A later analysis found that TCR association rates varied across HLA loci, with DRB1 alleles showing the most associated TCRs and HLA-C alleles the fewest. The authors suggested that the approach could potentially be generalized to other disease states and immunological phenotypes. In a later analysis, HLA-associated TCR beta chains were found to be more clonally expanded and to have lower generation probabilities than equally common non-associated chains. A further reported finding was that TCR beta sequences accurately predicted the HLA-A and HLA-B alleles for most subjects in the first cohort. In this cohort, only TCR beta chains were sequenced, and detectable features were limited by the absence of alpha or paired-chain data. According to a later analysis, most CMV-associated TCR beta chains appeared to be HLA-restricted, and the HLA associations seemed to be driven largely by CMV exposure. According to a later analysis, parvovirus B19, influenza, CMV and Epstein-Barr virus appeared linked to several top co-occurrence clusters. Sequencing depth was assumed to be roughly uniform across donors in the presence/absence analyses, though that assumption may not hold. Correlated functional status among segregating V segments might reflect linkage disequilibrium, but an unknown experimental factor could not be ruled out. When HLA alleles, especially DR and DQ, strongly co-occurred, attributing TCR associations to individual alleles was difficult. A few of the identified cytomegalovirus-associated TCR beta chains were confirmed in vitro to be specific for cytomegalovirus antigens.

In total, 630 or so healthy bone marrow donors made up the cohort. All cohort members were sampled while nominally healthy, although unrecorded immune exposures were likely present. The donor tested CMV seronegative, placing the donor among the roughly 350 seronegative members of the cohort. Every donor gave a peripheral blood sample, and the peripheral blood mononuclear cells from that sample were used for TCR beta sequencing. The Qiagen DNeasy Blood Extraction Kit was used to extract genomic DNA from the blood cell samples. The TCR was taken from a female donor in good health and CMV-seronegative. Sequencing input: PBMCs. Recombination joined TRBV27 with TRBJ2-1, and 8 bases in between align with TRBD2. CDR3 reads: CASSSAGAGNNEQFF. The nucleotide sequence reads TGTGCCAGCAGTTCAGCGGGAGCAGGGAACAATGAGCAGTTCTTC.